One sample yielded the 16 T cell receptor beta chains listed below, sequenced in a study of blood T cell repertoires in COVID-19. Using immunoSEQ multiplex PCR, the repertoire was profiled, and TCRdb retains in-frame clones only, with some absent. This sample has 150,000 to 200,000 clones, with 80% to 90% found just once. Sequencing was done on a sample of peripheral blood. These receptors were obtained from a man aged 50-59 years with active or convalescent COVID-19.

The rearrangement uses TRBV12-3 or TRBV12-4 and TRBJ1-2; D possibly corresponds to TRBD1 (6 bases). V lost 9 bases, J lost 8 bases, and 19 bases lay in between. This CDR3 spans 13 amino acids. The CDR3 DNA reads TGTGCCAGAGATTCTTCCAGGGGAGAGGGCTACACCTTC. It encodes CARDSSRGEGYTF.

This sequence joins TRBV30 and TRBJ1-1; maybe TRBD1 (5 bases). Germline loops: CDR1 GTSNPN, CDR2 SVGIG (reference sequence). Trimming pared 0 bases from V and 5 bases from J, leaving 13 bases between. The length of the CDR3 is 14 residues. CDR3 protein: CAWSVWGVGTEAFF. The DNA for the CDR3 is TGTGCCTGGAGTGTATGGGGGGTGGGTACTGAAGCTTTCTTT.

The gene calls are TRBV29-1 and TRBJ1-1; 7 bases match TRBD1. The CDR3 is made up of 14 amino acids. Germline-derived CDR1 and CDR2 are SQVTM and ANQGSEA. Trimming cost V 6 bases and J 1 base; bases outside gene matches: 8. The CDR3 DNA reads as TGCAGCGTGACGACAGGGTGGGAGAACACTGAAGCTTTCTTT. This sequence encodes CSVTTGWENTEAFF.

This chain connects TRBV15 to TRBJ2-7; 10 bases agree with TRBD1. This CDR3 region has 16 residues. Germline CDR1 reads LNHNV; CDR2 reads YYDKDF (reference sequence). V was pared by 0 bases and J by 6 bases, with 8 bases of the junction left unmatched. The CDR3 DNA reads TGTGCCACCAGCAGAGATCGGACAGGGGGTCGGGCCGAGCAGTACTTC. The encoded protein is CATSRDRTGGRAEQYF.

J is TRBJ2-2 and V is TRBV18; unclear D gene. Germline V gives CDR1 KGHSH, CDR2 LQKENI. The CDR3 length is 16 residues. Trimming took 0 bases from V and 0 from J, leaving 8 bases between them. Written as DNA, the CDR3 is TGTGCCAGCTCACCACCATCAAGCTCGAACACCGGGGAGCTGTTTTTT. It is translated as CASSPPSSSNTGELFF.

The J gene is TRBJ1-1, the V gene TRBV18; no reliable D call. Trimming took off 3 bases at V and 1 base at J, with 9 bases between the two ends. The CDR3 runs 14 residues. The germline V gene encodes CDR1 KGHSH and CDR2 LQKENI. CDR3 nucleotides: TGTGCCAGCTCACCGGTAGAAGCGAACACTGAAGCTTTCTTT. Amino acids: CASSPVEANTEAFF.

This clone has more than one count but fewer than ten. The CDR3 DNA follows: TGTGCCTGCCCGGGGGGAGATACGCAGTATTTT. This gives the protein CACPGGDTQYF. The chain recombines TRBV27 with TRBJ2-3; 7 positions match TRBD2. The CDR3 length is 11 residues. Germline V gives CDR1 MNHEY, CDR2 SMNVEV (reference sequence). V trimming: 11 bases; J trimming: 5 bases; junction bases outside the gene matches: 4.

V is TRBV14 and J is TRBJ2-7; TRBD2 matches at 7 bases. CDR1 and CDR2 from the germline V gene are SGHDN and FVKESK. The J segment lost 6 bases and the V segment lost 0 bases, leaving 8 bases of the junction unmatched. The CDR3 runs 15 residues. This CDR3 is CASSQDAGVPSEQYF. DNA for the CDR3: TGTGCCAGCAGCCAAGATGCGGGGGTACCGAGCGAGCAGTACTTC. The variable domain in full, completed from reference TRBV14 and TRBJ2-7, reads EAGVTQFPSHSVIEKGQTVTLRCDPISGHDNLYWYRRVMGKEIKFLLHFVKESKQDESGMPNNRFLAERTGGTYSTLKVQPAELEDSGVYFCASSQDAGVPSEQYFGPGTRLTVT.

The chain joins TRBV11-3 to TRBJ2-1; a weak D match, TRBD2 (5 bases). Germline CDR1 is SGHNT and CDR2 is YENEEA. The ends were cut back, 0 bases at V and 10 bases at J, with 10 bases in the middle. The CDR3 is 13 residues long. The CDR3 DNA follows: TGTGCCAGCAGCTTAGATATGACGGGGGAGCAGTTCTTC. This gives the protein CASSLDMTGEQFF.

This clone has more than one count but fewer than ten. The rearrangement joins TRBV7-2 to TRBJ2-5; TRBD2 aligns across 8 bases. The J segment lost 2 bases and the V segment lost 3 bases, leaving 8 bases of the junction unmatched. Germline CDR1 is SGHTA and CDR2 is FQGNSA. This CDR3 contains 16 residues. The CDR3 loop reads CASSFTSGGRQETQYF. The DNA for the CDR3 is TGTGCCAGCAGCTTTACAAGCGGGGGTCGTCAAGAGACCCAGTACTTC.

As to this clone: At the DNA level, this CDR3 is encoded by other sequences in the same sample as well. The chain has TRBV19 and TRBJ2-5; TRBD1 is a possible D gene (6 bases). This CDR3 is 13 amino acids long. Germline CDR1 is LNHDA and CDR2 is SQIVND (reference sequence). V was cut by 3 bases and J by 3 bases, with 8 bases left in between. The CDR3, as DNA: TGTGCCAGTAGTATTCCAGGGGAAGAGACCCAGTACTTC. It yields the protein CASSIPGEETQYF.

The chain links TRBV5-1 to TRBJ2-7, with D maybe TRBD1 (6 bases). The CDR3 consists of 14 residues. The germline gives CDR1 SGHRS, CDR2 YFSETQ. V lost 0 bases, J lost 7 bases, and 14 bases lay in between. In nucleotides, the CDR3 is TGCGCCAGCAGCTTGGTGGACAGCCCTCAAGAGCAGTACTTC. Translating it yields CASSLVDSPQEQYF.

The V and J genes are TRBV5-5 and TRBJ2-7; D is perhaps TRBD1 (6 bases). CDR3 length equals 14 residues. The V and J ends lost 6 bases and 2 bases respectively, with 15 bases between them. CDR1 is SGHKS, CDR2 YYEKEE, per germline (reference sequence). The CDR3 loop reads CASTPVQGTYEQYF. The CDR3 nucleotides read TGTGCCAGCACCCCCGTACAGGGTACCTACGAGCAGTACTTC.

The chain carries TRBV9 and TRBJ2-1; TRBD2 agrees at 7 bases. CDR1 and CDR2 (germline): SGDLS, YYNGEE. This CDR3 comprises 16 residues. The junction had 10 bases not matched to a gene; V was cut back by 0 bases and J by 7 bases. Here the CDR3 reads CASSVDAGALGNEQFF. In nucleotides, the CDR3 is TGTGCCAGCAGCGTAGATGCGGGAGCCCTTGGGAATGAGCAGTTCTTC. Using reference TRBV9 and TRBJ2-1 for the parts outside the CDR3, the full variable domain is DSGVTQTPKHLITATGQRVTLRCSPRSGDLSVYWYQQSLDQGLQFLIQYYNGEERAKGNILERFSAQQFPDLHSELNLSSLELGDSALYFCASSVDAGALGNEQFFGPGTRLTVL.

DNA for the CDR3: TGTGCCAGTACCCGAGAAGGGACAGGGCCGCAGCCCCAGCATTTT. Amino acid sequence: CASTREGTGPQPQHF. This chain links TRBV19 with TRBJ1-5; 9 nucleotides match TRBD1. Germline V lookup: CDR1 LNHDA, CDR2 SQIVND (reference sequence). This CDR3 has 15 residues. The junction had 11 bases not matched to a gene; V was cut back by 7 bases and J by 7 bases.

CDR3 loop: CASSKPGGPYNEQFF. As DNA, the CDR3 is TGTGCCAGCAGCAAACCAGGGGGCCCCTACAATGAGCAGTTCTTC. The rearrangement joins TRBV7-3 to TRBJ2-1; 8 nucleotides align to TRBD1. The CDR3 runs 15 residues. Germline loops: CDR1 SGHTA, CDR2 FQGTGA. V shed 5 bases, J shed 2 bases, and the junction held 5 bases outside the gene matches.